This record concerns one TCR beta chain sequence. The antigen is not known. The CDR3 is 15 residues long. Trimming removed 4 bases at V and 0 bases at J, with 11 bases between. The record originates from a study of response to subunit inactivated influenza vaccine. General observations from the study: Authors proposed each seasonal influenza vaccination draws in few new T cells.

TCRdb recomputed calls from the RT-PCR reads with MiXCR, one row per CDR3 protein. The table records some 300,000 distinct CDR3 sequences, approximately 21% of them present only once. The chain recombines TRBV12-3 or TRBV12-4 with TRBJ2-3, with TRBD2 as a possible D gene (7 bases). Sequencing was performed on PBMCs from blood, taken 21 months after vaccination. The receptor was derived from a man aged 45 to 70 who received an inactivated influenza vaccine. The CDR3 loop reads CASSSRGASTDTQYF. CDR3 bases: TGTGCCAGCAGTTCCCGGGGGGCAAGCACAGATACGCAGTATTTT.